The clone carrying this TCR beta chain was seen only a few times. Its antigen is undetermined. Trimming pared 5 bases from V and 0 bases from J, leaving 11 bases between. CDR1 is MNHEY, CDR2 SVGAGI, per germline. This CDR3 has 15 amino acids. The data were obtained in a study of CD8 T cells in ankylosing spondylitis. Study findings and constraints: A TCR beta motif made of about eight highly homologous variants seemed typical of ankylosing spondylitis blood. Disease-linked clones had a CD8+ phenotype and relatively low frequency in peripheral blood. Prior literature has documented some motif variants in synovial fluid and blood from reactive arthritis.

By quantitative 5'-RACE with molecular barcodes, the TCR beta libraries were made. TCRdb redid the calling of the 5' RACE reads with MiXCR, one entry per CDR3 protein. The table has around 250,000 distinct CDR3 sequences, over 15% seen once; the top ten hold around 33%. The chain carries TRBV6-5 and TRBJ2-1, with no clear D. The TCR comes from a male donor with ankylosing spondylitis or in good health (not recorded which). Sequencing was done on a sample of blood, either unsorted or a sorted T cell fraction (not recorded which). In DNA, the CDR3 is TGTGCCAGCAGTCCACTCGGACCCTCCTACAATGAGCAGTTCTTC. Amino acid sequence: CASSPLGPSYNEQFF.